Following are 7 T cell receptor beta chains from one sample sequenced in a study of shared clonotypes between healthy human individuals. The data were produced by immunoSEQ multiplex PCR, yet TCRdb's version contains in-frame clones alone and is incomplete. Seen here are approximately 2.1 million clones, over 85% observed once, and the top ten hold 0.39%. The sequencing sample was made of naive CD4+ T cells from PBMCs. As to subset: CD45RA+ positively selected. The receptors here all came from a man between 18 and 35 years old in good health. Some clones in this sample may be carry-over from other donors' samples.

The CDR3 region is CASSLLAGVSTDTQYF. As DNA, the CDR3 is TGTGCCAGCAGCTTACTAGCGGGGGTTAGCACAGATACGCAGTATTTT. The gene calls are TRBV5-6 and TRBJ2-3; 11 nucleotides align to TRBD2. V lost 2 bases to trimming and J lost 0 bases; unmatched junction nucleotides: 2. Germline-derived CDR1 and CDR2 are SGHDT and YYEEEE. This CDR3 is 16 amino acids long. Full variable domain (remainder filled in from reference TRBV5-6 and TRBJ2-3): DAGVTQSPTHLIKTRGQQVTLRCSPKSGHDTVSWYQQALGQGPQFIFQYYEEEERQRGNFPDRFSGHQFPNYSSELNVNALLLGDSALYLCASSLLAGVSTDTQYFGPGTRLTVL.

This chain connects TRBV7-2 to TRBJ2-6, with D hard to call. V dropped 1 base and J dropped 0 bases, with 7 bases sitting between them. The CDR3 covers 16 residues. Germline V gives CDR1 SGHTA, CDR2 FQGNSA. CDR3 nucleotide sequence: TGTGCCAGCAGCTTAGGGCAGAGCTCTGGGGCCAACGTCCTGACTTTC. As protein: CASSLGQSSGANVLTF.

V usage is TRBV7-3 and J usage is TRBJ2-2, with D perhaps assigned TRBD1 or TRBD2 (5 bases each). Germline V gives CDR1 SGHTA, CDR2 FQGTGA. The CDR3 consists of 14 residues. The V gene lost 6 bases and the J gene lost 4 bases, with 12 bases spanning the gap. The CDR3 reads CASRAPGTTGELFF. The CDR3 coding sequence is TGTGCCAGCAGGGCCCCCGGGACCACCGGGGAGCTGTTTTTT. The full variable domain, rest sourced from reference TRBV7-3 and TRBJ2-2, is GAGVSQTPSNKVTEKGKYVELRCDPISGHTALYWYRQSLGQGPEFLIYFQGTGAADDSGLPNDRFFAVRPEGSVSTLKIQRTERGDSAVYLCASRAPGTTGELFFGEGSRLTVL.

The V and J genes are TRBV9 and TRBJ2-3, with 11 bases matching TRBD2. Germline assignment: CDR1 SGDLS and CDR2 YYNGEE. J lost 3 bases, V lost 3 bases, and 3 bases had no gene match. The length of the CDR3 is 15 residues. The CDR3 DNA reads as TGTGCCAGCAGCGGACTAGCGGGAACGACAGATACGCAGTATTTT. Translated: CASSGLAGTTDTQYF.

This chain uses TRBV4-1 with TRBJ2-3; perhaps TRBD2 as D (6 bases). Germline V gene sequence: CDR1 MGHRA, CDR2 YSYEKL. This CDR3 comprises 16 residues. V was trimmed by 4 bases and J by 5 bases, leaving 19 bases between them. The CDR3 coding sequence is TGCGCCAGCAGCCGGGGGGAACTGAGGCTTTTAGATACGCAGTATTTT. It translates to CASSRGELRLLDTQYF.

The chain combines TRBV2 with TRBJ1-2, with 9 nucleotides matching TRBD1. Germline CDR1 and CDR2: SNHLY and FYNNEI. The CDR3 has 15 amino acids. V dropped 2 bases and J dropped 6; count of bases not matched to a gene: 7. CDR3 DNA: TGTGCCAGCAGTGAATCCACGCGGACAGGGGATGGCTACACCTTC. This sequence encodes CASSESTRTGDGYTF.

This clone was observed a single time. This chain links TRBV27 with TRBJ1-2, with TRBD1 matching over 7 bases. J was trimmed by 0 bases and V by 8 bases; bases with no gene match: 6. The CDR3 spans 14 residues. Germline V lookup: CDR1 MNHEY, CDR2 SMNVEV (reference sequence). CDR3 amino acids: CASRRTGANYGYTF. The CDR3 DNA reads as TGTGCCAGCCGGAGGACAGGAGCTAACTATGGCTACACCTTC.